These 6 T cell receptor beta chains were sequenced from one sample in a study of blood T cell repertoires in COVID-19. Clones were read by immunoSEQ multiplex PCR, and TCRdb kept only the in-frame ones, dropping some. This sample has around 300,000 clones, with about nine tenths found just once. Sequencing was done on a sample of peripheral blood. These receptors all come from a woman between 50 and 59 years old with COVID-19, enrolled during active disease.

This CDR3 reads CAWLGGREAFF. In DNA, the CDR3 is TGTGCCTGGCTCGGGGGAAGGGAAGCTTTCTTT. The chain recombines TRBV30 with TRBJ1-1; a weak D match, TRBD1 (5 bases). V dropped 5 bases and J dropped 8 bases, with 12 bases sitting between them. The CDR3 runs to 11 residues. Looked up from germline, CDR1 is GTSNPN and CDR2 is SVGIG (reference sequence).

The chain carries TRBV7-9 and TRBJ2-6, with TRBD2 matching over 9 bases. V trimming: 1 base; J trimming: 1 base; junction bases outside the gene matches: 5. Per the germline V gene, CDR1 is SEHNR and CDR2 is FQNEAQ (reference sequence). The CDR3 runs 18 residues. The CDR3 spells CASSLGFSGRSGANVLTF. The CDR3 region has the DNA TGTGCCAGCAGCTTAGGATTTAGCGGGAGATCTGGGGCCAACGTCCTGACTTTC.

This chain links TRBV6-1 with TRBJ2-1; D gene uncertain. CDR1 and CDR2 from the germline V gene are MNHNS and SASEGT. Trimming removed 2 bases at V and 3 bases at J, with 17 bases between. CDR3 length: 17 amino acids. This chain's CDR3 is CASSESVGFPFYNEQFF. The CDR3 DNA reads as TGTGCCAGCAGTGAATCCGTCGGGTTTCCTTTCTACAATGAGCAGTTCTTC.

The chain is built from TRBV6-5 and TRBJ1-2; D is perhaps TRBD1 (6 bases). The V end lost 5 bases, the J end lost 5 bases, and 18 bases lay between the germline ends. Per the germline V gene, CDR1 is MNHEY and CDR2 is SVGAGI. This CDR3 spans 15 amino acids. The DNA of the CDR3 is TGTGCCAGCAGTCCATCCGGGGGGCGCGGGTATGGCTACACCTTC. Protein product: CASSPSGGRGYGYTF.

The chain recombines TRBV3-1 (or the pseudogene TRBV3-2) with TRBJ1-1; D ambiguous. Germline values: CDR1 LGHDT, CDR2 YNNKEL (reference sequence). V was clipped by 0 bases and J by 8 bases, with 10 bases between them. CDR3 size: 13 residues. CDR3 amino acids: CASSQDWEQEAFF. The CDR3 region has the DNA TGTGCCAGCAGCCAAGATTGGGAGCAAGAAGCTTTCTTT.

V is TRBV5-1 and J is TRBJ2-3; possibly TRBD1 for D (5 bases). The CDR3 is 14 residues long. V was pared by 0 bases and J by 7 bases, with 12 bases between. CDR1 and CDR2 from the germline V gene are SGHRS and YFSETQ. CDR3 in amino acids: CASSLGQGSNTQYF. The CDR3 DNA follows: TGCGCCAGCAGCTTGGGCCAGGGTTCAAATACGCAGTATTTT.